The 27 T cell receptor beta chains given below trace back to one sample, sequenced in a study of blood T cell repertoires in COVID-19. Method: immunoSEQ multiplex PCR; TCRdb's copy keeps in-frame clones and lacks some. The sample holds 180,000 or so clones, approximately 89% seen once. Sequencing was performed on peripheral blood. These receptors were taken from a man between 65 and 79 years old with acute or convalescent COVID-19.

The chain combines TRBV10-3 with TRBJ1-5; D is possibly TRBD1 (5 bases). Germline V lookup: CDR1 ENHRY, CDR2 SYGVKD. CDR3 size: 14 residues. Deletions cut 4 bases from V and 1 base from J, with 8 bases between. The CDR3 DNA is TGTGCCATCAGTGCTGGGGCGAGCAATCAGCCCCAGCATTTT. It encodes CAISAGASNQPQHF.

V and J are TRBV5-4 and TRBJ2-2; 8 nucleotides line up with TRBD1. The germline gives CDR1 SGHNT, CDR2 YYREEE (reference sequence). The V segment lost 0 bases and the J segment 1 base; nucleotides outside the gene matches: 5. The CDR3 sequence is 17 residues long. This CDR3 is CASSLATGVLNTGELFF. CDR3 DNA sequence: TGTGCCAGCAGCTTGGCGACAGGGGTCTTGAACACCGGGGAGCTGTTTTTT.

V and J are TRBV18 and TRBJ1-2, with 7 positions matching TRBD1. The V segment lost 6 bases and the J segment 6 bases; nucleotides outside the gene matches: 10. The CDR3 contains 14 residues. Per the germline V gene, CDR1 is KGHSH and CDR2 is LQKENI. The CDR3 DNA follows: TGTGCCAGCTCGTCCAGACAGGGTCGGGATGGCTACACCTTC. This encodes CASSSRQGRDGYTF.

The chain is built from TRBV11-2 and TRBJ2-1, with no clear D. This CDR3 is 12 amino acids long. The germline V gene encodes CDR1 SGHAT and CDR2 FQNNGV. Trimming shortened V by 1 base and J by 7 bases, and 5 bases separated the two germline ends. The CDR3 DNA is TGTGCCAGCAGCTTAGCCCGTAATGAGCAGTTCTTC. As protein: CASSLARNEQFF.

The chain uses TRBV28 and TRBJ2-3; D is possibly TRBD2 (6 bases). V lost 3 bases and J lost 2, with 12 bases in between. CDR1 and CDR2 from the germline V gene are MDHEN and SYDVKM. The CDR3 sequence is 15 residues long. The CDR3, as DNA: TGTGCCAGCAGTTTTGATCCGGGGGACACAGATACGCAGTATTTT. This translates into CASSFDPGDTDTQYF.

CDR3 DNA sequence: TGTGCCAGCAGTTTGCAAGGGGAAGAAAACATTCAGTACTTC. Its protein is CASSLQGEENIQYF. The chain is built from TRBV28 and TRBJ2-4, with a weak D call TRBD1 (5 bases). Between the trimmed V and J ends, which lost 3 bases and 5 bases, there was a span of 11 bases. This CDR3 comprises 14 residues. In germline, CDR1 is MDHEN, CDR2 SYDVKM.

This chain connects TRBV29-1 to TRBJ1-4; the D is unclear. There are 15 residues in the CDR3. Germline assignment: CDR1 SQVTM and CDR2 ANQGSEA. V shed 3 bases and J shed 4 bases, with 15 bases lying between them. CDR3 sequence reads: CSVEAGPPFNEKLFF. CDR3 coding DNA: TGCAGCGTTGAGGCAGGCCCGCCCTTTAATGAAAAACTGTTTTTT.

This clone has a single count. V is TRBV24-1 and J is TRBJ2-5; a weak D match, TRBD1 (7 bases). This CDR3 region has 16 residues. The V end was cut by 3 bases, the J end by 5 bases, with 18 bases between. CDR1 and CDR2 (germline): KGHDR, SFDVKD. The CDR3 protein is CATSDPTSAGGETQYF. The CDR3 region has the DNA TGTGCCACCAGTGATCCCACTTCGGCAGGGGGGGAGACCCAGTACTTC.

The chain is built from TRBV7-3 and TRBJ2-4; 7 bases match TRBD2. CDR1 and CDR2 from the germline V gene are SGHTA and FQGTGA. Trimming removed 4 bases from V and 7 bases from J; junction bases left unmatched: 4. This CDR3 has 13 residues. The CDR3 nucleotides are TGTGCCAGCAGCTCCGAAGCGGGGAACATTCAGTACTTC. Translation: CASSSEAGNIQYF.

The chain has TRBV28 and TRBJ1-2; TRBD1 matches at 7 bases. Per the germline V gene, CDR1 is MDHEN and CDR2 is SYDVKM. Unmatched junction bases numbered 5, after V lost 7 bases and J lost 3 bases. The CDR3 runs 13 residues. CDR3 nucleotide sequence: TGTGCCAGCAAACAAGGGACAGACTATGGCTACACCTTC. Amino acid sequence: CASKQGTDYGYTF.

The genes are TRBV5-1 and TRBJ1-1; a weak D match, TRBD1 (6 bases). Germline values: CDR1 SGHRS, CDR2 YFSETQ. V was trimmed by 4 bases and J by 5 bases, leaving 18 bases between them. CDR3 length: 15 residues. The CDR3 spells CASSPMGASGTEAFF. The DNA of the CDR3 is TGCGCCAGCAGCCCAATGGGGGCTTCCGGAACTGAAGCTTTCTTT. The full variable domain, its missing parts supplied by reference TRBV5-1 and TRBJ1-1, is KAGVTQTPRYLIKTRGQQVTLSCSPISGHRSVSWYQQTPGQGLQFLFEYFSETQRNKGNFPGRFSGRQFSNSRSEMNVSTLELGDSALYLCASSPMGASGTEAFFGQGTRLTVV.

The chain recombines TRBV28 with TRBJ2-3; possibly TRBD2 for D (6 bases). Germline CDR1 and CDR2: MDHEN and SYDVKM. The ends were cut back, 4 bases at V and 7 bases at J, with 21 bases in the middle. The CDR3 length is 16 residues. CDR3 in amino acids: CASSYGTERREHTQYF. In DNA form, the CDR3 reads TGTGCCAGCAGTTATGGGACTGAGAGAAGGGAGCATACGCAGTATTTT.

The genes are TRBV7-9 and TRBJ1-2, with D perhaps matching TRBD1 (6 bases). The CDR3 loop spans 14 amino acids. The V end lost 1 base, the J end lost 2 bases, and 8 bases lay between the germline ends. Germline loops: CDR1 SEHNR, CDR2 FQNEAQ (reference sequence). The CDR3 loop is CASSLVGQNYGYTF. CDR3 in DNA: TGTGCCAGCAGCTTAGTTGGACAGAACTATGGCTACACCTTC.

This clone was recorded once. CDR3 coding DNA: TGTGCCAGCAGTTACGGCGGCCAGAACACTGAAGCTTTCTTT. Its protein product is CASSYGGQNTEAFF. This chain uses TRBV6-5 with TRBJ1-1; D gene ambiguous. The length of the CDR3 is 14 residues. In germline, CDR1 is MNHEY, CDR2 SVGAGI. V was trimmed by 2 bases and J by 1 base, leaving 8 bases between them.

This chain uses TRBV7-9 with TRBJ1-2, with D unresolved. V shed 5 bases and J shed 8 bases, with 21 bases lying between them. The length of the CDR3 is 15 residues. The germline CDR1 and CDR2 sequences are SEHNR and FQNEAQ (reference sequence). CDR3 coding DNA: TGTGCCAGCAGCCCCTTGGGCGCAGGAATAGAAGGCTACACCTTC. Its translation: CASSPLGAGIEGYTF.

This clone was seen only once. This chain joins TRBV28 and TRBJ1-6; possibly TRBD1 for D (5 bases). The CDR3 runs 12 residues. Looked up from germline, CDR1 is MDHEN and CDR2 is SYDVKM. Trimming stripped 7 bases from V and 9 bases from J, with 10 bases between. The CDR3 sequence is CASTQGISPLHF. Written as DNA, the CDR3 is TGTGCCAGCACGCAGGGCATTTCACCCCTCCACTTT.

This clone was picked up one time. V usage is TRBV5-1 and J usage is TRBJ1-2; 7 nucleotides match TRBD1. Per the germline V gene, CDR1 is SGHRS and CDR2 is YFSETQ. The ends lost 4 bases at V and 4 bases at J; junction bases unmatched: 7. The CDR3 loop spans 14 amino acids. The CDR3 protein is CASSRSGGSYGYTF. The CDR3 DNA reads as TGCGCCAGCAGCCGCTCAGGGGGGAGCTATGGCTACACCTTC.

The chain joins TRBV5-4 to TRBJ2-1, with 9 nucleotides matching TRBD2. This CDR3 has 15 amino acids. The germline V gene encodes CDR1 SGHNT and CDR2 YYREEE (reference sequence). V was clipped by 4 bases and J by 7 bases; unmatched bases: 9. In DNA form, the CDR3 reads TGTGCCAGCAGCCCATTGGGCGGGGGGGCTAATGAGCAGTTCTTC. Residues: CASSPLGGGANEQFF.

This sequence joins TRBV29-1 and TRBJ2-1; 9 bases are shared with TRBD1. Germline V gives CDR1 SQVTM, CDR2 ANQGSEA. V was clipped by 6 bases and J by 14 bases; unmatched bases: 2. This CDR3 has 9 amino acids. CDR3 amino acids: CSVDRGEFF. In DNA, the CDR3 is TGCAGCGTCGACAGGGGGGAGTTCTTC.

This chain links TRBV5-1 with TRBJ2-5, with 8 bases lining up with TRBD1. Germline CDR1 is SGHRS and CDR2 is YFSETQ. The CDR3 contains 15 residues. The trim removed 3 bases at V and 5 bases at J, leaving 9 bases unmatched. The CDR3 region is CASSWGQVMSETQYF. CDR3 nucleotide sequence: TGCGCCAGCAGCTGGGGACAGGTAATGTCGGAGACCCAGTACTTC.

This chain uses TRBV28 with TRBJ2-4, with 10 bases matching TRBD1. J was trimmed by 1 base and V by 8 bases; bases with no gene match: 11. The CDR3 spans 17 residues. Germline V CDR1 and CDR2: MDHEN, SYDVKM. The CDR3 region has the DNA TGTGCCAGCGTTGAGACAGGGGGCAATTGGGCCAAAAACATTCAGTACTTC. Translated: CASVETGGNWAKNIQYF.

The CDR3 sequence: CSAPSRYEQYF. The CDR3 nucleotides read TGCAGTGCTCCGTCCCGCTACGAGCAGTACTTC. The rearrangement joins TRBV20-1 to TRBJ2-7; unclear D gene. Trimming stripped 5 bases from V and 3 bases from J, with 8 bases between. The CDR3 has 11 amino acids. The V gene's germline CDR1 is DFQATT and CDR2 SNEGSKA (reference sequence).

This clone was counted only a few times. V is TRBV7-2 and J is TRBJ1-5; 9 bases map to TRBD1. In germline, CDR1 is SGHTA, CDR2 FQGNSA. V dropped 5 bases and J dropped 4; count of bases not matched to a gene: 12. This CDR3 comprises 17 residues. CDR3 protein: CASSLQTGGGGNQPQHF. The CDR3 nucleotides read TGTGCCAGCAGCCTCCAAACAGGGGGCGGGGGAAATCAGCCCCAGCATTTT.

The rearrangement uses TRBV12-3 or TRBV12-4 and TRBJ2-2; D gene unclear. V shed 3 bases and J shed 8 bases, with 7 bases lying between them. The CDR3 is 12 residues long. Written as DNA, the CDR3 is TGTGCCAGCAGTTTTTATTTGGGGGAGCTGTTTTTT. It codes for CASSFYLGELFF.

V usage is TRBV18 and J usage is TRBJ2-3; D might be TRBD1 (8 bases). Germline V gives CDR1 KGHSH, CDR2 LQKENI. The CDR3 spans 16 residues. V was shortened by 3 bases and J by 2 bases, with 15 bases between the two germline ends. The CDR3 sequence: CASSPQDRDYTDTQYF. In DNA form, the CDR3 reads TGTGCCAGCTCACCTCAGGACAGGGACTACACAGATACGCAGTATTTT. Filled out from reference TRBV18 and TRBJ2-3, the complete variable domain reads NAGVMQNPRHLVRRRGQEARLRCSPMKGHSHVYWYRQLPEEGLKFMVYLQKENIIDESGMPKERFSAEFPKEGPSILRIQQVVRGDSAAYFCASSPQDRDYTDTQYFGPGTRLTVL.

The CDR3 coding sequence is TGTGCCAGCAGTTCTCCATCAGCGAGCTCTGGAAACACCATATATTTT. This translates into CASSSPSASSGNTIYF. The chain is built from TRBV6-5 and TRBJ1-3; no reliable D call. From germline, CDR1 is MNHEY and CDR2 SVGAGI. The CDR3 spans 16 residues. V was clipped by 4 bases and J by 0 bases, with 13 bases between them.

The rearrangement joins TRBV3-1 (or the pseudogene TRBV3-2) to TRBJ2-2, with 7 bases matching TRBD1. The CDR3 consists of 17 residues. The ends lost 4 bases at V and 5 bases at J; junction bases unmatched: 13. Per the germline V gene, CDR1 is LGHDT and CDR2 is YNNKEL (reference sequence). CDR3 protein: CASSRPMGTVSTGELFF. CDR3 DNA: TGTGCCAGCAGCCGGCCGATGGGGACAGTGAGTACCGGGGAGCTGTTTTTT.